This T cell receptor (beta chain) is from a study of shared clonotypes between healthy human individuals. Overall study: Researchers assigned three CD4 naive, three CD4 memory, two CD8 naive and one CD8 memory plate to each donor. Overall study results and limits: Clonotypes shared by all four donors outscored non-shared clonotypes in generation probability.

As regards this clone: Antigen: not known.

Positive CCR7 selection of CD45RO-negative cells yielded the naive CD8 cells, and terminally differentiated effector memory CD45RA+ cells were excluded. V lost 3 bases to trimming and J lost 5 bases; unmatched junction nucleotides: 10. CDR1 is SGDLS and CDR2 is YYNGEE in the germline V gene. This CDR3 is built from 17 residues. Profiled with immunoSEQ multiplex PCR; TCRdb holds only in-frame clones, not every one. The sample includes 800,000 or so clones, about 96% seen only once; the top ten take about 0.21%. This rearrangement joins TRBV9 to TRBJ2-5, with 13 bases identical to TRBD2. Material for sequencing was naive CD8+ T cells sorted from blood. The receptor comes from a man between 25 and 39 years old in good health. The CDR3 DNA sequence: TGTGCCAGCAGCGCCCGACCGGGACTAGCGGGACGGGAGACCCAGTACTTC. This codes for CASSARPGLAGRETQYF.